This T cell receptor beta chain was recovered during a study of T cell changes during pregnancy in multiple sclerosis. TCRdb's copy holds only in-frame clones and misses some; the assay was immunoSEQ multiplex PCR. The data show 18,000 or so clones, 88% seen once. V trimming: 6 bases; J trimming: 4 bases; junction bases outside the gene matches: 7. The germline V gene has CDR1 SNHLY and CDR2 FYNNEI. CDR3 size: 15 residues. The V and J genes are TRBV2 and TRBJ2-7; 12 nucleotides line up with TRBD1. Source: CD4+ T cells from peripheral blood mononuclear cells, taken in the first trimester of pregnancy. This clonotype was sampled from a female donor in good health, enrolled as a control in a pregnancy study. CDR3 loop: CASRRGTGGAYEQYF. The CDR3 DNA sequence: TGTGCCAGCAGGCGAGGGACAGGGGGCGCGTACGAGCAGTACTTC.